What follows are 8 T cell receptor beta chains derived from one specimen sequenced in a study of type 1 and type 2 diabetes patients. Amplification started from genomic DNA. Amplification of the beta chain CDR3 used 30 forward and 13 reverse multiplex primers. TCRdb re-called the multiplex PCR reads with MiXCR, one entry per CDR3 protein. This sample has under 300,000 distinct CDR3 sequences, with roughly 44% found just once. The sequencing sample was made of peripheral blood mononuclear cells (PBMCs). Every receptor here comes from a man younger than 35 with type 2 diabetes.

Note on this clonotype: One end of the junction does not line up with germline, which may come from a read error. The V gene is TRBV10-1, the J gene TRBJ2-7; a possible D gene is TRBD1 (5 bases). Per the germline V gene, CDR1 is WNHNN and CDR2 is SYGVQD (reference sequence). The CDR3 is 17 amino acids. This CDR3 reads CASSDTYAGKGQYEQYF. As DNA, the CDR3 is TGTGCCAGCAGTGACACTTACGCAGGGAAAGGTCAGTACGAGCAGTACTTC.

The genes are TRBV30 and TRBJ2-1; no definite D call. The CDR3 extends over 14 amino acids. The germline V gene encodes CDR1 GTSNPN and CDR2 SVGIG (reference sequence). With 0 bases removed from V and 0 bases from J, the gap between germline ends came to 6 bases. The CDR3 DNA reads as TGTGCCTGGAGTGTAGACGCCTCCTACAATGAGCAGTTCTTC. The encoded protein is CAWSVDASYNEQFF. Full variable domain (missing parts from reference TRBV30 and TRBJ2-1): SQTIHQWPATLVQPVGSPLSLECTVEGTSNPNLYWYRQAAGRGLQLLFYSVGIGQISSEVPQNLSASRPQDRQFILSSKKLLLSDSGFYLCAWSVDASYNEQFFGPGTRLTVL.

This clonotype was detected only once. The chain carries TRBV19 and TRBJ1-2; a weak D match, TRBD1 (6 bases). Deletions cut 3 bases from V and 2 bases from J, with 13 bases between. CDR3 length: 15 residues. Germline lookup yields CDR1 LNHDA and CDR2 SQIVND (reference sequence). The CDR3 bases are TGTGCCAGTAGTATTTCGGCAGGGGAGAACTATGGCTACACCTTC. Its translation is CASSISAGENYGYTF.

CDR3: CAISESNGPRNYTF. The CDR3 DNA sequence: TGTGCCATCAGTGAGTCGAATGGGCCGAGGAACTACACCTTC. The rearrangement links TRBV9 to TRBJ1-2; D ambiguous. The CDR3 runs 14 residues. The V and J ends lost 9 bases and 10 bases respectively, with 25 bases between them. Germline V gene sequence: CDR1 SGDLS, CDR2 YYNGEE.

This chain uses TRBV9 with TRBJ1-4; no clear D. Germline V CDR1 and CDR2: SGDLS, YYNGEE. The CDR3 spans 15 residues. Trimming removed 0 bases from V and 5 bases from J, with 11 bases in between. The CDR3 DNA reads as TGTGCCAGCAGCGTAGGAGGAGACAAGAATGAAAAACTGTTTTTT. Encoded protein: CASSVGGDKNEKLFF.

This clonotype was seen only a few times. V usage is TRBV15 and J usage is TRBJ1-3, with D maybe TRBD1 (5 bases). The CDR3 loop spans 15 amino acids. Germline CDR1 LNHNV, CDR2 YYDKDF (reference sequence). V lost 0 bases, J lost 4 bases, and 10 bases lay in between. CDR3 coding DNA: TGTGCCACCAGCAGAGATAAAGGGGTCGGAAACACCATATATTTT. Translation: CATSRDKGVGNTIYF.

The chain recombines TRBV5-1 with TRBJ1-2, with no clear D. The CDR3 extends over 14 amino acids. Germline V gives CDR1 SGHRS, CDR2 YFSETQ. V lost 0 bases and J 8 bases, leaving 14 bases between the germline ends. The CDR3 DNA reads TGCGCCAGCAGCTTGGGGACGGTCACGGTAGGCTACACCTTC. Its protein is CASSLGTVTVGYTF.

This clonotype has a single count. This chain connects TRBV7-8 to TRBJ2-5, with no clear D. Deletions cut 6 bases from V and 1 base from J, with 9 bases between. This CDR3 spans 13 amino acids. From germline, CDR1 is SGHVS and CDR2 FQNEAQ. For the CDR3, the DNA is TGTGCCAGCAGTTTATCAACCCAAGAGACCCAGTACTTC. Its protein is CASSLSTQETQYF.